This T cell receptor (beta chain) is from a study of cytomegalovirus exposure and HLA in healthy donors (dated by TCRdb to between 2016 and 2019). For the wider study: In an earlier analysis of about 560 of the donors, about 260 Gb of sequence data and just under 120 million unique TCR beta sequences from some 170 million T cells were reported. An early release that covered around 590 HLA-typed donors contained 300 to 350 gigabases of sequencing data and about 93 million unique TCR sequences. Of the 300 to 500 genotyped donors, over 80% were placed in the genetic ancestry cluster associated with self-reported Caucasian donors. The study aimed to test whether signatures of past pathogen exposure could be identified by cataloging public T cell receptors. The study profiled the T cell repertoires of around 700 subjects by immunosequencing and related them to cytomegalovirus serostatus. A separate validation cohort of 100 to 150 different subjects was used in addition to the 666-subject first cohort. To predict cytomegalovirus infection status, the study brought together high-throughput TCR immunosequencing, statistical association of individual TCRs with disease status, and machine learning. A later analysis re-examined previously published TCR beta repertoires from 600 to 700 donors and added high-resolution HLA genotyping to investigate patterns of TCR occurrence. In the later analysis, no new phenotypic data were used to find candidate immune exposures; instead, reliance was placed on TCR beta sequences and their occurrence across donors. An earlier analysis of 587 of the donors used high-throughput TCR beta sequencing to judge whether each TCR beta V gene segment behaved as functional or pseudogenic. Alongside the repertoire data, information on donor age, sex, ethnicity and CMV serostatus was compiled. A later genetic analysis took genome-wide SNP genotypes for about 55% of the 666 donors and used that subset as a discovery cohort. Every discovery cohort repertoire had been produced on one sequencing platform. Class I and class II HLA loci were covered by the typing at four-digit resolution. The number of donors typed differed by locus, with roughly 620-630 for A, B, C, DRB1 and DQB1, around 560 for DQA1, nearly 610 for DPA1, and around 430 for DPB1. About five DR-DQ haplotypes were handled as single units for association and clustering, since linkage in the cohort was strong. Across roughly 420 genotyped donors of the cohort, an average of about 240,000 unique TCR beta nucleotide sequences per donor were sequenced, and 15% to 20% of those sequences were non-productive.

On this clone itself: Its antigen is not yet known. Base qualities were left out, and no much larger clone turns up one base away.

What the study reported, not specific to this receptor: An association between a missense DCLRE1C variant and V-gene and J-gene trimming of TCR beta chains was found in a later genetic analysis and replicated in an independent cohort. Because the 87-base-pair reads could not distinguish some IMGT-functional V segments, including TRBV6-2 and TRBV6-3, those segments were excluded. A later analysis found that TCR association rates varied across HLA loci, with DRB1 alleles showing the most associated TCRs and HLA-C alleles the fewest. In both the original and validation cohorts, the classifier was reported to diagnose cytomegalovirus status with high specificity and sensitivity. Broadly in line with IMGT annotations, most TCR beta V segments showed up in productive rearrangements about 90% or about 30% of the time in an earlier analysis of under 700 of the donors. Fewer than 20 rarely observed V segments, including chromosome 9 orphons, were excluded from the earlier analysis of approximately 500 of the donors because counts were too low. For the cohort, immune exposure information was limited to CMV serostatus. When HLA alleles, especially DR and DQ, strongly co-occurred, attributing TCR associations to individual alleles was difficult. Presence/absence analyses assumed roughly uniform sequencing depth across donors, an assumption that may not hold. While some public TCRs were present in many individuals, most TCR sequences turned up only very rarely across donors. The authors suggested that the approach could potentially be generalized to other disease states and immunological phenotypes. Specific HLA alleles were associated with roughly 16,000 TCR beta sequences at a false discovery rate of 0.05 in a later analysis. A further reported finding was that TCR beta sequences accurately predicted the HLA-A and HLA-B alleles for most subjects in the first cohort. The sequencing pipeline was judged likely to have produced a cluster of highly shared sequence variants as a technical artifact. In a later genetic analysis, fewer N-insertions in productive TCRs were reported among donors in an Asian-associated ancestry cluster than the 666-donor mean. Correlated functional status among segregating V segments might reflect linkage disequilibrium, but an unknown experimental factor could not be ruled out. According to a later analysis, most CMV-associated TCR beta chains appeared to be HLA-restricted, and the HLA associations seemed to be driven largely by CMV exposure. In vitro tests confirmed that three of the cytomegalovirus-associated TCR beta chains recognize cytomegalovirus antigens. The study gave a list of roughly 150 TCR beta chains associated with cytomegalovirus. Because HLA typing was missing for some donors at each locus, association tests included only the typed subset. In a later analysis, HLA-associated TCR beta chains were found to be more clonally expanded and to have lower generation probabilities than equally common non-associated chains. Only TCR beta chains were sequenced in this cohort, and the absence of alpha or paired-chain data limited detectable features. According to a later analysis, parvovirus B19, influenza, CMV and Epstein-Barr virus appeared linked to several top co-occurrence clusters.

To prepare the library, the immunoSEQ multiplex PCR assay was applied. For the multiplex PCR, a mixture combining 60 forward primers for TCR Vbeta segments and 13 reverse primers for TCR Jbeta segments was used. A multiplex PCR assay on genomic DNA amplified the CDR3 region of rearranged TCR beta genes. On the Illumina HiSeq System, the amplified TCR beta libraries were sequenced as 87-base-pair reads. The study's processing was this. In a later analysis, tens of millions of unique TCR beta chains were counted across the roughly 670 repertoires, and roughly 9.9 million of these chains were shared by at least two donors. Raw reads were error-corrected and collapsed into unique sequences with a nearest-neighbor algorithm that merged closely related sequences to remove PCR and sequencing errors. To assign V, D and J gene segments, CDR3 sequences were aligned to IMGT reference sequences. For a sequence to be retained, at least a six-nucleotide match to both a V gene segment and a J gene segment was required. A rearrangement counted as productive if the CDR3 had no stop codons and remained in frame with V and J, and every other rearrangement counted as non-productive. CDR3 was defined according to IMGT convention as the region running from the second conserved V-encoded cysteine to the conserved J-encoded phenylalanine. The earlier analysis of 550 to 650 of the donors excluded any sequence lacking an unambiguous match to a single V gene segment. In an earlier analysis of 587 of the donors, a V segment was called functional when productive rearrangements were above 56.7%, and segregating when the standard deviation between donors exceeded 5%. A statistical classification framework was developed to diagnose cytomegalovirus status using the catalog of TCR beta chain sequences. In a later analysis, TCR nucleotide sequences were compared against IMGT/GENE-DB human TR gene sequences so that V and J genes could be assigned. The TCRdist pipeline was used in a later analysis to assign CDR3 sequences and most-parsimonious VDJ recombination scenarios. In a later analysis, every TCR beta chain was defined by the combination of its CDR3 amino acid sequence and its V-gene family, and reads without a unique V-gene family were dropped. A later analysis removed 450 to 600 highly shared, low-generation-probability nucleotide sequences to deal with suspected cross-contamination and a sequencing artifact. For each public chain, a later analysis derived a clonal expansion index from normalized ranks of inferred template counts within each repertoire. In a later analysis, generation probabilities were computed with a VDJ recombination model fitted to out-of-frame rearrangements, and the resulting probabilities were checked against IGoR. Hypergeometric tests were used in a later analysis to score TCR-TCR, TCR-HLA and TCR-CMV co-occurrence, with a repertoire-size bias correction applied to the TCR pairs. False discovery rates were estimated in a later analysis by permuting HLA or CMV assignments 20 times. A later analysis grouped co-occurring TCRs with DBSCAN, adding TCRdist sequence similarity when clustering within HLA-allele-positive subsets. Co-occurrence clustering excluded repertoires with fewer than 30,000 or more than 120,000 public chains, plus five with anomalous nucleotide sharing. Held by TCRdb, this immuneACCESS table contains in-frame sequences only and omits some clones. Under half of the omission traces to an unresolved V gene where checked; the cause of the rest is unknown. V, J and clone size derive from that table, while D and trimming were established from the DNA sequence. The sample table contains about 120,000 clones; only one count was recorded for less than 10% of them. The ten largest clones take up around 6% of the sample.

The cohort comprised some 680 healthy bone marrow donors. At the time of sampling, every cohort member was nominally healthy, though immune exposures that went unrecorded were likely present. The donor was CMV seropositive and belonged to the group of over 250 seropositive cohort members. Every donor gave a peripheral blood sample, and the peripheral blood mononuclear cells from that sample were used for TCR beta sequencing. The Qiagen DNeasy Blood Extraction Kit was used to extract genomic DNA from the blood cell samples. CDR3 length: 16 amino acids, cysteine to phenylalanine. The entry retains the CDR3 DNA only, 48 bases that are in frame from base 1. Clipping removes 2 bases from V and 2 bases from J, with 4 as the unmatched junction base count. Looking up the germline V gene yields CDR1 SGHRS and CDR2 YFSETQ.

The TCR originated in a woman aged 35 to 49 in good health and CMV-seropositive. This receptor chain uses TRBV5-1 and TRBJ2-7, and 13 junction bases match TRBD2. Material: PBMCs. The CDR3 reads CASSLLAGGAPYEQYF. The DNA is TGCGCCAGCAGCTTACTAGCGGGGGGGGCTCCCTACGAGCAGTACTTC.